Shown below are 20 T cell receptor beta chains from a single sample sequenced in a study of T cells after yellow fever vaccination. TCRdb reprocessed the 5' RACE reads with MiXCR, giving one entry per CDR3 protein. The sample has approximately 96,000 distinct CDR3 sequences, almost 9% seen once. The sequencing here drew on CD8+ T cells not binding an NS4B(214-222) dextramer, sorted from PBMCs, taken around 15 days after the first yellow fever vaccination. The receptors were gathered from a man between 18 and 29 years old who received the YFV17D yellow fever vaccine.

DNA for the CDR3: TGCAGTGCTGCGCAACCGGGACAGGGATCCTATAATTCACCCCTCCACTTT. Protein sequence: CSAAQPGQGSYNSPLHF. The chain couples TRBV20-1 to TRBJ1-6; 9 positions match TRBD1. Looked up from germline, CDR1 is DFQATT and CDR2 is SNEGSKA (reference sequence). The CDR3 is 17 amino acids. V trimming: 5 bases; J trimming: 1 base; junction bases outside the gene matches: 9.

V and J are TRBV11-2 and TRBJ2-5, with 7 bases aligning to TRBD1. The CDR3 totals 15 residues. V lost 8 bases to trimming and J lost 4 bases; unmatched junction nucleotides: 13. Germline CDR1 reads SGHAT; CDR2 reads FQNNGV. CDR3 region: CASRSRDRFLETQYF. The CDR3 DNA is TGTGCCAGCCGCTCCCGGGACAGATTTTTAGAGACCCAGTACTTC.

In this sample, this clonotype turned up many times. This chain uses TRBV19 with TRBJ1-5; TRBD1 agrees at 10 bases. The trim removed 5 bases at V and 6 bases at J, leaving 7 bases unmatched. The CDR3 consists of 15 residues. Germline lookup yields CDR1 LNHDA and CDR2 SQIVND (reference sequence). In DNA form, the CDR3 reads TGTGCCAGTAGTGGGACAGGGGCGCGTAGTCAGCCCCAGCATTTT. This sequence encodes CASSGTGARSQPQHF.

This clonotype was picked up many times. The J gene is TRBJ2-3, the V gene TRBV7-7; no clear D. The germline V gene encodes CDR1 SSHAT and CDR2 FNYEAQ (reference sequence). Trimming pared 2 bases from V and 3 bases from J, leaving 9 bases between. There are 14 residues in the CDR3. The CDR3 region has the DNA TGTGCCAGCAGCTTAAGGCTAAAAACAGATACGCAGTATTTT. Its protein product is CASSLRLKTDTQYF.

This clonotype was detected a few times. This rearrangement joins TRBV29-1 to TRBJ1-1; the D is unclear. The germline V gene encodes CDR1 SQVTM and CDR2 ANQGSEA. The length of the CDR3 is 14 residues. V was pared by 4 bases and J by 0 bases, with 12 bases between. CDR3 sequence: CSVGSLTMNTEAFF. Written as DNA, the CDR3 is TGCAGCGTTGGGAGCTTGACAATGAACACTGAAGCTTTCTTT.

CDR3 nucleotide sequence: TGTGCCAGCAGCCCCGGACAGGGAGCCTACGAGCAGTACTTC. It codes for CASSPGQGAYEQYF. V and J are TRBV14 and TRBJ2-7, with 8 bases fitting TRBD1. Trimming at V came to 4 bases and at J to 2 bases, leaving 4 bases not matched to a gene. CDR3 length equals 14 residues. The germline V gene encodes CDR1 SGHDN and CDR2 FVKESK.

This sequence joins TRBV27 and TRBJ1-4, with 7 bases that match TRBD1. CDR3 length equals 12 residues. V lost 8 bases to trimming and J lost 10 bases; unmatched junction nucleotides: 7. Looked up from germline, CDR1 is MNHEY and CDR2 is SMNVEV (reference sequence). CDR3 amino acids: CASRSGGGKLFF. The CDR3 DNA reads as TGTGCCAGCCGCTCAGGGGGAGGAAAACTGTTTTTT.

This clonotype was seen a few times. CDR3 sequence (DNA): TGTGCCAGCAGCGACAGGGGGGGGAACACTGAAGCTTTCTTT. Protein sequence: CASSDRGGNTEAFF. The gene calls are TRBV5-5 and TRBJ1-1; 9 positions agree with TRBD1. This CDR3 region has 14 residues. V lost 4 bases, J lost 1 base, and 2 bases stayed unmatched. The V gene's germline CDR1 is SGHKS and CDR2 YYEKEE (reference sequence).

This clonotype has just a few counts. The rearrangement joins TRBV19 to TRBJ1-4, with no clear D. Trimming removed 5 bases from V and 12 bases from J, with 28 bases in between. Germline loops: CDR1 LNHDA, CDR2 SQIVND (reference sequence). The CDR3 runs to 17 residues. CDR3 protein: CASSPASEGDPIGELFF. CDR3 DNA: TGTGCCAGTAGTCCAGCCAGTGAAGGTGATCCGATTGGAGAACTGTTTTTT.

This clonotype was detected a few times. This rearrangement joins TRBV6-2 or TRBV6-3 to TRBJ2-2, with D unresolved. The V gene's germline CDR1 is MNHEY and CDR2 SVGEGT. The CDR3 contains 11 residues. With 4 bases removed from V and 7 bases from J, the gap between germline ends came to 4 bases. CDR3 residues: CASSSDGELFF. CDR3 nucleotides: TGTGCCAGCAGTTCTGACGGGGAGCTGTTTTTT.

This clonotype was recorded many times. The chain combines TRBV5-1 with TRBJ2-4; D is possibly TRBD1 (5 bases). CDR3 length equals 13 residues. The germline V gene has CDR1 SGHRS and CDR2 YFSETQ. V lost 4 bases, J lost 6 bases, and 11 bases lay in between. Here the CDR3 reads CASSRQNPNIQYF. The CDR3 region has the DNA TGCGCCAGCAGCCGACAGAACCCAAACATTCAGTACTTC.

The J gene is TRBJ2-7, the V gene TRBV21-1; the tabulated D call, TRBD1, remains unverified against the DNA. TRBV21-1 is a pseudogene segment. The CDR3 covers 15 residues. As DNA, the CDR3 is TGTGCCAGCAGCAAAGATTCCAGGGGACGCTACGAGCAGTACGTC. Amino acids: CASSKDSRGRYEQYV.

CDR3 in DNA: TGTGCCAGCAGCCCCTTTTCGGGTTCAGATACGCAGTATTTT. Encoded protein: CASSPFSGSDTQYF. The rearrangement joins TRBV7-8 to TRBJ2-3, with unresolved D. Trimming left V 5 bases short and J 4 bases short, with 13 bases between. The germline V gene has CDR1 SGHVS and CDR2 FQNEAQ. The CDR3 extends over 14 amino acids.

This clonotype has just a few counts. The chain employs TRBV6-2 or TRBV6-3 and TRBJ2-1; 12 nucleotides agree with TRBD1. Germline V CDR1 and CDR2: MNHEY, SVGEGT. V lost 6 bases, J lost 2 bases, and 5 bases stayed unmatched. There are 16 residues in the CDR3. CDR3 in DNA: TGTGCCAGCAGCCTCGGGACAGGGGGCGCCTACAATGAGCAGTTCTTC. This codes for CASSLGTGGAYNEQFF.

On this clonotype itself: A much bigger clone sits one base away, suggesting this may be a read error. The chain is built from TRBV5-6 and TRBJ2-3; D is ambiguous. The CDR3 length is 13 residues. Trimming removed 3 bases at V and 9 bases at J, with 14 bases between. Germline-derived CDR1 and CDR2 are SGHDT and YYEEEE. The CDR3 region is CASSYGPAPTQYF. The CDR3 DNA sequence: TGTGCCAGCAGCTATGGACCGGCACCCACGCAGTATTTT.

This chain links TRBV4-3 with TRBJ1-2, with 8 bases that match TRBD1. CDR3 length: 16 residues. The germline gives CDR1 LGHNA, CDR2 YSLEER. Trimming at V came to 1 base and at J to 2 bases, leaving 6 bases not matched to a gene. The CDR3 sequence: CASSQGSRQGNYGYTF. The CDR3 DNA is TGCGCCAGCAGCCAAGGTTCCCGACAGGGGAACTATGGCTACACCTTC.

This clonotype was counted between two and nine times. The chain is built from TRBV7-6 and TRBJ2-7, with D perhaps TRBD2 (7 bases). CDR3 length: 14 amino acids. CDR1 is SGHVS and CDR2 is FNYEAQ in the germline V gene. Deletions cut 2 bases from V and 7 bases from J, with 15 bases between. Here the CDR3 reads CASSLKGGGQEQYF. In DNA form, the CDR3 reads TGTGCCAGCAGCTTAAAGGGGGGGGGCCAGGAGCAGTACTTC.

This clonotype was observed a handful of times. Written as DNA, the CDR3 is TGTGCCAGCAGCTTAGGGACGTTCCGTTCTAACTATGGCTACACCTTC. Translating it yields CASSLGTFRSNYGYTF. The rearrangement links TRBV7-9 to TRBJ1-2; D not certain. With 1 base removed from V and 0 bases from J, the gap between germline ends came to 12 bases. Looked up from germline, CDR1 is SEHNR and CDR2 is FQNEAQ (reference sequence). The CDR3 is made up of 16 amino acids.

This clonotype was picked up a small number of times. An end of the junction differs from the germline gene, which may be a read error. The gene calls are TRBV29-1 and TRBJ2-7; 8 positions match TRBD2. The CDR3 length is 16 residues. From germline, CDR1 is SQVTM and CDR2 ANQGSEA. In DNA, the CDR3 is TGCACCGTTGAAGATCGCGAAGCGGGGGTGTCCTACGAGCAGTACTTC. This codes for CTVEDREAGVSYEQYF.

At least ten counts were recorded for this clonotype. The genes are TRBV5-1 and TRBJ2-7, with D uncertain. From germline, CDR1 is SGHRS and CDR2 YFSETQ. The CDR3 extends over 16 amino acids. V was clipped by 1 base and J by 0 bases, with 14 bases between them. CDR3 amino acids: CASSLNSRRVSYEQYF. The CDR3 DNA reads TGCGCCAGCAGCTTGAATTCGCGAAGAGTCTCCTACGAGCAGTACTTC.